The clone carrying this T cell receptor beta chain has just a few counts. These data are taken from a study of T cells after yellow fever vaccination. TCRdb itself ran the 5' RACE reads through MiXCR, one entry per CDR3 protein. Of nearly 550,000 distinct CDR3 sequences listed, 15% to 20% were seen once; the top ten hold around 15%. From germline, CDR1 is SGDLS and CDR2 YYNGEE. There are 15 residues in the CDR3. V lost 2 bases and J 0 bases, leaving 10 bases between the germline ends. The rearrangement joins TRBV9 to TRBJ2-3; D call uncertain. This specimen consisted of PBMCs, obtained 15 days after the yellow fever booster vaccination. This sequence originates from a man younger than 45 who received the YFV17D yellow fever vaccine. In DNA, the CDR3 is TGTGCCAGCAGCGTCTGGTACTCAAGCACAGATACGCAGTATTTT. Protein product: CASSVWYSSTDTQYF. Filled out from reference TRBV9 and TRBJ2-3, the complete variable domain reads DSGVTQTPKHLITATGQRVTLRCSPRSGDLSVYWYQQSLDQGLQFLIQYYNGEERAKGNILERFSAQQFPDLHSELNLSSLELGDSALYFCASSVWYSSTDTQYFGPGTRLTVL.